Listed below are T cell receptor beta chains from one sample, sequenced in a study of blood T cell repertoires in COVID-19. The table came from immunoSEQ multiplex PCR; TCRdb's copy has only in-frame clones and leaves some out. The table lists some 400,000 clones, around 91% of them singletons, with around 1.1% in the top ten. The source material was PBMCs or T cells enriched from blood (not recorded which). These receptors were collected from a man aged 30-40 years who had recovered from COVID-19. Both conserved end residues are part of each CDR3. Fields, in order: D gene, J gene, clone size, V gene, CDR3 protein, CDR3 DNA. The D gene is left open where the match is weak. Clone sizes are given selectively: once, few, many, or a class where the clone is expanded.

d_call: TRBD2
j_call: TRBJ2-5
clone_size: -
v_call: TRBV27
cdr3_aa: CASSFSGGREETQYF
cdr3_nt: TGTGCCAGCAGTTTCTCCGGCGGGAGGGAGGAGACCCAGTACTTC

d_call: TRBD1
j_call: TRBJ2-7
clone_size: -
v_call: TRBV7-2
cdr3_aa: CASSSNPGQGSAGEQYF
cdr3_nt: TGTGCCAGCAGCTCGAACCCGGGACAGGGGTCTGCTGGCGAGCAGTACTTC

d_call: TRBD2
j_call: TRBJ2-1
clone_size: -
v_call: TRBV5-1
cdr3_aa: CASSLGRTSGRTSSYNEQFF
cdr3_nt: TGCGCCAGCAGCTTGGGCCGGACTAGCGGGAGGACCAGCTCCTACAATGAGCAGTTCTTC

d_call: TRBD1
j_call: TRBJ1-1
clone_size: -
v_call: TRBV5-8
cdr3_aa: CASSLQGANFFTEAFF
cdr3_nt: TGTGCCAGCAGCTTACAGGGGGCGAATTTTTTCACTGAAGCTTTCTTT

d_call: TRBD1
j_call: TRBJ2-7
clone_size: -
v_call: TRBV28
cdr3_aa: CASNPAFGQGESYEQYF
cdr3_nt: TGTGCCAGCAATCCGGCATTCGGACAGGGTGAATCCTACGAGCAGTACTTC

d_call: TRBD2
j_call: TRBJ2-3
clone_size: -
v_call: TRBV27
cdr3_aa: CASSLGPGTSGRADTQYF
cdr3_nt: TGTGCCAGCAGTTTAGGGCCCGGGACTAGCGGGAGGGCAGATACGCAGTATTTT

d_call: TRBD2
j_call: TRBJ2-5
clone_size: once
v_call: TRBV5-4
cdr3_aa: CASSRLAGGEGQETQYF
cdr3_nt: TGTGCCAGCAGCCGACTAGCGGGAGGGGAGGGGCAAGAGACCCAGTACTTC

d_call: -
j_call: TRBJ2-7
clone_size: -
v_call: TRBV21-1
cdr3_aa: CASSTRDIYEQYF
cdr3_nt: TGTGCCAGCAGCACACGGGACATCTACGAGCAGTACTTC

d_call: -
j_call: TRBJ1-6
clone_size: -
v_call: TRBV7-9
cdr3_aa: CASSGRDRISYNSPLHF
cdr3_nt: TGTGCCAGCAGCGGGAGGGACCGAATCTCCTATAATTCACCCCTCCACTTT

d_call: TRBD1
j_call: TRBJ1-1
clone_size: -
v_call: TRBV5-6
cdr3_aa: CASSPGTAYRGNTEAFF
cdr3_nt: TGTGCCAGCAGCCCGGGGACCGCCTACAGGGGGAACACTGAAGCTTTCTTT

d_call: -
j_call: TRBJ1-5
clone_size: -
v_call: TRBV7-9
cdr3_aa: CASSLALSGEQPQHF
cdr3_nt: TGTGCCAGCAGCTTAGCGCTTTCTGGGGAGCAGCCCCAGCATTTT

d_call: -
j_call: TRBJ1-6
clone_size: -
v_call: TRBV10-3
cdr3_aa: CAIRGQGDYNSPLHF
cdr3_nt: TGTGCCATCCGCGGACAAGGGGACTATAATTCACCCCTCCACTTT

d_call: -
j_call: TRBJ1-1
clone_size: -
v_call: TRBV27
cdr3_aa: CASKAGTEAFF
cdr3_nt: TGTGCCAGCAAAGCGGGCACTGAAGCTTTCTTT

d_call: TRBD2
j_call: TRBJ2-7
clone_size: -
v_call: TRBV3-1/TRBV3-2
cdr3_aa: CASSLHGSGASYEQYF
cdr3_nt: TGTGCCAGCAGCCTACATGGGAGCGGGGCCTCCTACGAGCAGTACTTC

d_call: -
j_call: TRBJ2-7
clone_size: -
v_call: TRBV3-1/TRBV3-2
cdr3_aa: CASSQDLGSGLGEQYF
cdr3_nt: TGTGCCAGCAGCCAAGATCTAGGGAGTGGTCTGGGCGAGCAGTACTTC

d_call: TRBD2
j_call: TRBJ2-5
clone_size: -
v_call: TRBV3-1/TRBV3-2
cdr3_aa: CASSQGLAGRWTQYF
cdr3_nt: TGTGCCAGCAGCCAAGGACTAGCGGGAAGGTGGACCCAGTACTTC

d_call: TRBD1
j_call: TRBJ2-7
clone_size: once
v_call: TRBV18
cdr3_aa: CASSSLGQGTSEQYF
cdr3_nt: TGTGCCAGCTCATCGCTGGGACAGGGAACGAGCGAGCAGTACTTC

d_call: TRBD2
j_call: TRBJ2-5
clone_size: once
v_call: TRBV4-1
cdr3_aa: CASSVLAGGPGTQYF
cdr3_nt: TGCGCCAGCAGCGTACTAGCGGGAGGGCCGGGGACCCAGTACTTC

d_call: -
j_call: TRBJ1-5
clone_size: many
v_call: TRBV30
cdr3_aa: CAWSQGGGIQPQHF
cdr3_nt: TGTGCCTGGAGTCAGGGAGGGGGGATTCAGCCCCAGCATTTT

d_call: TRBD1
j_call: TRBJ1-4
clone_size: -
v_call: TRBV4-1
cdr3_aa: CASSPTGFREKLFF
cdr3_nt: TGCGCCAGCAGCCCGACAGGGTTTCGAGAAAAACTGTTTTTT

d_call: -
j_call: TRBJ1-5
clone_size: -
v_call: TRBV19
cdr3_aa: CASSMLASNQPQHF
cdr3_nt: TGTGCCAGTAGTATGCTGGCTAGCAATCAGCCCCAGCATTTT

d_call: -
j_call: TRBJ2-1
clone_size: -
v_call: TRBV7-2
cdr3_aa: CASSLVARGSNEQFF
cdr3_nt: TGTGCCAGCAGCTTAGTAGCGCGGGGCTCCAATGAGCAGTTCTTC

d_call: -
j_call: TRBJ2-2
clone_size: -
v_call: TRBV5-1
cdr3_aa: CASSFGEVATGELFF
cdr3_nt: TGCGCCAGCAGCTTCGGCGAGGTTGCAACCGGGGAGCTGTTTTTT

d_call: TRBD1
j_call: TRBJ1-6
clone_size: few
v_call: TRBV28
cdr3_aa: CASTSPGGLSPLHF
cdr3_nt: TGTGCCAGCACCTCACCAGGGGGCTTATCACCCCTCCACTTT

d_call: -
j_call: TRBJ1-2
clone_size: -
v_call: TRBV5-4
cdr3_aa: CASSLGHEGYTF
cdr3_nt: TGTGCCAGCAGCTTGGGTCACGAGGGCTACACCTTC

d_call: -
j_call: TRBJ2-7
clone_size: -
v_call: TRBV12-3/TRBV12-4
cdr3_aa: CASSGFPYYEQYF
cdr3_nt: TGTGCCAGCAGCGGGTTCCCTTATTACGAGCAGTACTTC

d_call: -
j_call: TRBJ2-7
clone_size: -
v_call: TRBV6-5
cdr3_aa: CASSSRTDLGEQYF
cdr3_nt: TGTGCCAGCAGTTCTAGGACTGATTTGGGTGAGCAGTACTTC

d_call: TRBD2
j_call: TRBJ2-3
clone_size: -
v_call: TRBV10-3
cdr3_aa: CAIGSRGSGFSTDTQYF
cdr3_nt: TGTGCCATCGGTAGCCGAGGTAGCGGGTTTAGCACAGATACGCAGTATTTT

d_call: -
j_call: TRBJ1-2
clone_size: few
v_call: TRBV5-8
cdr3_aa: CASSWDKVNTF
cdr3_nt: TGTGCCAGCAGCTGGGACAAGGTCAACACCTTC

d_call: TRBD2
j_call: TRBJ2-1
clone_size: -
v_call: TRBV3-1/TRBV3-2
cdr3_aa: CASRLSGGRGHEQFF
cdr3_nt: TGTGCCAGCAGACTCAGCGGGGGACGAGGACATGAGCAGTTCTTC

d_call: TRBD1
j_call: TRBJ1-5
clone_size: -
v_call: TRBV2
cdr3_aa: CASSEQGASNQPQHF
cdr3_nt: TGTGCCAGCAGTGAACAGGGGGCGAGCAATCAGCCCCAGCATTTT

d_call: TRBD2
j_call: TRBJ2-1
clone_size: -
v_call: TRBV28
cdr3_aa: CASLYKLGLADNEQFF
cdr3_nt: TGTGCCAGCCTCTATAAACTGGGACTAGCAGACAATGAGCAGTTCTTC

d_call: TRBD1
j_call: TRBJ2-1
clone_size: -
v_call: TRBV25-1
cdr3_aa: CASRDRGYNEQFF
cdr3_nt: TGTGCCAGCAGGGACAGGGGGTACAATGAGCAGTTCTTC

d_call: TRBD2
j_call: TRBJ2-3
clone_size: -
v_call: TRBV7-9
cdr3_aa: CASSPRLAGGPTDTQYF
cdr3_nt: TGTGCCAGCAGCCCCCGACTAGCGGGAGGGCCAACAGATACGCAGTATTTT

d_call: TRBD1
j_call: TRBJ2-7
clone_size: -
v_call: TRBV7-6
cdr3_aa: CASSLWTGVDEQYF
cdr3_nt: TGTGCCAGCAGCTTATGGACAGGGGTCGACGAGCAGTACTTC

d_call: -
j_call: TRBJ1-1
clone_size: -
v_call: TRBV2
cdr3_aa: CASTERGGAFF
cdr3_nt: TGTGCCAGCACCGAGAGAGGGGGAGCTTTCTTT

d_call: -
j_call: TRBJ1-4
clone_size: few
v_call: TRBV4-1
cdr3_aa: CASSHLGLEKLFF
cdr3_nt: TGCGCCAGCAGCCACCTGGGGCTGGAAAAACTGTTTTTT

d_call: -
j_call: TRBJ2-7
clone_size: -
v_call: TRBV2
cdr3_aa: CASRLVNEQYF
cdr3_nt: TGTGCCAGCAGGCTAGTAAACGAGCAGTACTTC

d_call: -
j_call: TRBJ2-7
clone_size: -
v_call: TRBV2
cdr3_aa: CASSETVYYEQYF
cdr3_nt: TGTGCCAGCAGTGAAACAGTCTACTACGAGCAGTACTTC

d_call: TRBD1
j_call: TRBJ2-1
clone_size: -
v_call: TRBV9
cdr3_aa: CASSVLGQSYNEQFF
cdr3_nt: TGTGCCAGCAGCGTACTGGGACAGTCCTACAATGAGCAGTTCTTC

d_call: -
j_call: TRBJ1-1
clone_size: -
v_call: TRBV19
cdr3_aa: CASKERNTEAFF
cdr3_nt: TGTGCCAGTAAGGAGCGGAACACTGAAGCTTTCTTT

d_call: TRBD2
j_call: TRBJ2-1
clone_size: -
v_call: TRBV29-1
cdr3_aa: CSVVVTSGMWEFF
cdr3_nt: TGCAGCGTTGTCGTGACTAGCGGGATGTGGGAGTTCTTC

d_call: TRBD2
j_call: TRBJ2-7
clone_size: -
v_call: TRBV27
cdr3_aa: CASSLTGLASEQYF
cdr3_nt: TGTGCCAGCAGCCTAACGGGACTAGCTAGCGAGCAGTACTTC

d_call: -
j_call: TRBJ2-1
clone_size: -
v_call: TRBV15
cdr3_aa: CATSNEQSYNEQFF
cdr3_nt: TGTGCCACCAGCAATGAACAGTCCTACAATGAGCAGTTCTTC

d_call: -
j_call: TRBJ1-2
clone_size: once
v_call: TRBV28
cdr3_aa: CASSLPRTFRFRRWGGNYGYTF
cdr3_nt: TGTGCCAGCAGTCTCCCCAGAACTTTCAGGTTCCGCCGGTGGGGGGGTAACTATGGCTACACCTTC

d_call: -
j_call: TRBJ2-7
clone_size: -
v_call: TRBV30
cdr3_aa: CAWSVLYYEQYF
cdr3_nt: TGTGCCTGGAGTGTACTATACTACGAGCAGTACTTC

d_call: TRBD2
j_call: TRBJ2-1
clone_size: -
v_call: TRBV6-5
cdr3_aa: CASFNLAGRNEQFF
cdr3_nt: TGTGCCAGCTTTAATCTAGCGGGAAGAAATGAGCAGTTCTTC

d_call: -
j_call: TRBJ1-4
clone_size: -
v_call: TRBV29-1
cdr3_aa: CSARGPGEKLFF
cdr3_nt: TGCAGCGCGAGGGGTCCAGGGGAAAAACTGTTTTTT

d_call: TRBD1
j_call: TRBJ2-2
clone_size: -
v_call: TRBV5-4
cdr3_aa: CASSLGTGPGELFF
cdr3_nt: TGTGCCAGCAGCTTGGGGACAGGGCCCGGGGAGCTGTTTTTT

d_call: TRBD1
j_call: TRBJ2-7
clone_size: -
v_call: TRBV10-1
cdr3_aa: CASSESKSAGGYEQYF
cdr3_nt: TGCGCCAGCAGTGAGTCGAAATCGGCAGGGGGATACGAGCAGTACTTC

d_call: TRBD1
j_call: TRBJ1-5
clone_size: once
v_call: TRBV7-9
cdr3_aa: CASSPSLDRGNQPQHF
cdr3_nt: TGTGCCAGCAGCCCTAGCCTGGACAGGGGGAATCAGCCCCAGCATTTT

d_call: TRBD1
j_call: TRBJ1-5
clone_size: -
v_call: TRBV27
cdr3_aa: CASGRTGSLQPQHF
cdr3_nt: TGTGCCAGCGGCCGGACAGGCAGTTTGCAGCCCCAGCATTTT

d_call: -
j_call: TRBJ2-5
clone_size: -
v_call: TRBV30
cdr3_aa: CAWKWGVQETQYF
cdr3_nt: TGTGCCTGGAAATGGGGGGTCCAAGAGACCCAGTACTTC

d_call: TRBD1
j_call: TRBJ2-2
clone_size: -
v_call: TRBV28
cdr3_aa: CASREGAGANGELFF
cdr3_nt: TGTGCCAGCAGAGAGGGGGCAGGGGCTAACGGGGAGCTGTTTTTT

d_call: -
j_call: TRBJ2-7
clone_size: -
v_call: TRBV10-3
cdr3_aa: CAISESWVLANYEQYF
cdr3_nt: TGTGCCATCAGTGAGTCGTGGGTCTTAGCGAACTACGAGCAGTACTTC

d_call: TRBD2
j_call: TRBJ2-1
clone_size: -
v_call: TRBV18
cdr3_aa: CASSPPGLAGASEQFF
cdr3_nt: TGTGCCAGCTCACCACCGGGACTAGCGGGAGCTAGTGAGCAGTTCTTC

d_call: TRBD2
j_call: TRBJ2-1
clone_size: once
v_call: TRBV7-8
cdr3_aa: CASSPTRGSGRSYNEQFF
cdr3_nt: TGTGCCAGCAGCCCCACCCGGGGTAGCGGGCGCTCCTACAATGAGCAGTTCTTC

d_call: TRBD1
j_call: TRBJ1-6
clone_size: -
v_call: TRBV5-4
cdr3_aa: CASSPGGQGLSPLHF
cdr3_nt: TGTGCCAGCAGCCCCGGGGGACAGGGTCTTTCACCCCTCCACTTT

d_call: -
j_call: TRBJ1-6
clone_size: -
v_call: TRBV11-3
cdr3_aa: CASSFSGSTPLHF
cdr3_nt: TGTGCCAGCAGCTTCTCAGGGTCAACTCCCCTCCACTTT

d_call: TRBD1
j_call: TRBJ2-1
clone_size: -
v_call: TRBV15
cdr3_aa: CATSRDRGKQFF
cdr3_nt: TGTGCCACCAGCAGGGACAGGGGTAAGCAGTTCTTC